This TCR beta chain appears in the sequencing data of a study of blood T cell repertoires in COVID-19. About the study: COVID-19 samples collected from the United States, Italy and Spain covered acute and convalescent phases. Sources were T cells, B-cell-depleted T cells, or PBMCs; the material itself was cDNA or gDNA.

CDR3 size: 16 residues. In germline, CDR1 is LNHDA, CDR2 SQIVND (reference sequence). V lost 9 bases to trimming and J lost 1 base, with 16 bases between them. Authors' methods: Cell counts per sample came from amplifying reference gene primers. Generated by immunoSEQ multiplex PCR, the TCRdb table keeps only in-frame clones and is missing some. For V, J and clone size, that table is used; D and trimming come from the DNA. The sample comprises 250,000 to 300,000 clones, about 91% of which are singletons, and 5.5% to 7% rests with the top ten. The receptor comes from a woman aged 25 to 39 who had recovered from COVID-19. Sequencing used peripheral blood. The chain combines TRBV19 with TRBJ2-6; possibly TRBD1 for D (6 bases). Here the CDR3 DNA reads TGTGCCAGCTCCGGGACACAAGGATCTGGGGCCAACGTCCTGACTTTC. Encoded protein: CASSGTQGSGANVLTF.